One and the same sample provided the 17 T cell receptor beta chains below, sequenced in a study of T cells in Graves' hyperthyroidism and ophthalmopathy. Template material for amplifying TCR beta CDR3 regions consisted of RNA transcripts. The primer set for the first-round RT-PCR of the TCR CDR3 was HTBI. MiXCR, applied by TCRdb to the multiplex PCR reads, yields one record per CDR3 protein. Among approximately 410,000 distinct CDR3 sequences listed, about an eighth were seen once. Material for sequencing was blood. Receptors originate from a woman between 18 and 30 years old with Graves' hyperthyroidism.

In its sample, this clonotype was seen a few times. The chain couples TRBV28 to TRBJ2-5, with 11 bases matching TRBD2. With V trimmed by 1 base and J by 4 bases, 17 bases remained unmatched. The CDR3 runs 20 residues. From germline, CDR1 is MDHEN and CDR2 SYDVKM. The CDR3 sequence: CASSLLGASGRLLGRETQYF. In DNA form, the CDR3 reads TGTGCCAGCAGTTTATTGGGGGCTAGCGGGAGGCTGTTGGGGCGAGAGACCCAGTACTTC. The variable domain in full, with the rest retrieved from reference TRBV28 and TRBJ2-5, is DVKVTQSSRYLVKRTGEKVFLECVQDMDHENMFWYRQDPGLGLRLIYFSYDVKMKEKGDIPEGYSVSREKKERFSLILESASTNQTSMYLCASSLLGASGRLLGRETQYFGPGTRLLVL.

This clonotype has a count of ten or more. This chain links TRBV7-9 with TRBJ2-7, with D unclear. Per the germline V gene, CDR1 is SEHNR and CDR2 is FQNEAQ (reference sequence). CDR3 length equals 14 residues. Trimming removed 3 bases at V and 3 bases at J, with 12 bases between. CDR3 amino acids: CASSFGSPDYEQYF. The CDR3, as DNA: TGTGCCAGCAGCTTCGGGTCCCCAGACTACGAGCAGTACTTC.

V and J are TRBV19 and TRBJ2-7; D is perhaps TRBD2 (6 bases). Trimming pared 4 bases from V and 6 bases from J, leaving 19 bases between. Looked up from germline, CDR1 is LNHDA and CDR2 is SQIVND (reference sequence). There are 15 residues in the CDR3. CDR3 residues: CASSTIAEGPSEQYF. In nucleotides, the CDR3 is TGTGCCAGTAGTACCATAGCGGAAGGGCCGAGCGAGCAGTACTTC.

CDR3 protein: CAWGFLGDTQYF. The CDR3, as DNA: TGTGCCTGGGGGTTTCTCGGGGATACGCAGTATTTT. This rearrangement joins TRBV30 to TRBJ2-3; D unclear. V lost 5 bases, J lost 6 bases, and 12 bases lay in between. Germline V gene lookup returns CDR1 GTSNPN and CDR2 SVGIG (reference sequence). The CDR3 has 12 residues.

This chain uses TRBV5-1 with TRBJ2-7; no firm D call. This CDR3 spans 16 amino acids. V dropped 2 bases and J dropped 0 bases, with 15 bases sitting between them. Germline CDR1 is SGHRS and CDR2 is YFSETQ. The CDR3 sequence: CASSFGVGQTSYEQYF. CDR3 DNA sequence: TGCGCCAGCAGCTTTGGTGTCGGGCAGACCTCCTACGAGCAGTACTTC. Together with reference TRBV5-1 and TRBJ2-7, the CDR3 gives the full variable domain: KAGVTQTPRYLIKTRGQQVTLSCSPISGHRSVSWYQQTPGQGLQFLFEYFSETQRNKGNFPGRFSGRQFSNSRSEMNVSTLELGDSALYLCASSFGVGQTSYEQYFGPGTRLTVT.

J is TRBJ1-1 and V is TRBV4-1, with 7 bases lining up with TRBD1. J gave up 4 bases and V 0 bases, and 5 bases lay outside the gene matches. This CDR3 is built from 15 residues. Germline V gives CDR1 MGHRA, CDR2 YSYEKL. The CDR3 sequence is CASSQDEGAVTEAFF. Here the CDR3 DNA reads TGCGCCAGCAGCCAAGATGAGGGGGCAGTCACTGAAGCTTTCTTT.

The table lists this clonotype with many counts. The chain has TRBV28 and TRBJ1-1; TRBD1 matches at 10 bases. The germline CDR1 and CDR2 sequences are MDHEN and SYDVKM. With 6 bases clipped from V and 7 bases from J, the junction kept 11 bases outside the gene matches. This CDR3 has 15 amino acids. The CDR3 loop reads CASRSRQGAGGEAFF. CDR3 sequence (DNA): TGTGCCAGCAGATCCCGACAGGGGGCCGGCGGTGAAGCTTTCTTT.

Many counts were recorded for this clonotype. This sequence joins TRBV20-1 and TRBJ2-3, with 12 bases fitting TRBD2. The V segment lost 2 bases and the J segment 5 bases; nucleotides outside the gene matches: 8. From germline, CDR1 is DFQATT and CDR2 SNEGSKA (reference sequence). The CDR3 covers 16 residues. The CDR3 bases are TGCAGTGCTAGATCGACTAGCGGGAGCTTTTTAGATACGCAGTATTTT. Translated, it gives CSARSTSGSFLDTQYF.

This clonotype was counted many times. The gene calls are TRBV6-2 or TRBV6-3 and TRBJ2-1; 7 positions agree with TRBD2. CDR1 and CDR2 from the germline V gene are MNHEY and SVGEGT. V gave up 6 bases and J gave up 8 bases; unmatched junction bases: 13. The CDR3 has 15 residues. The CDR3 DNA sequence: TGTGCCAGCAGCCCCGGACTAGGTCGGGGGGATGAGCAGTTCTTC. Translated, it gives CASSPGLGRGDEQFF.

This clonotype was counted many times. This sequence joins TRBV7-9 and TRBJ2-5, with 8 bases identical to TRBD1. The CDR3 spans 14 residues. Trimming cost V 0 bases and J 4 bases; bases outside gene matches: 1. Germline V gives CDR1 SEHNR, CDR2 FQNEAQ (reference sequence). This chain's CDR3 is CASSLAGTGETQYF. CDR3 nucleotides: TGTGCCAGCAGCTTAGCCGGGACAGGAGAGACCCAGTACTTC.

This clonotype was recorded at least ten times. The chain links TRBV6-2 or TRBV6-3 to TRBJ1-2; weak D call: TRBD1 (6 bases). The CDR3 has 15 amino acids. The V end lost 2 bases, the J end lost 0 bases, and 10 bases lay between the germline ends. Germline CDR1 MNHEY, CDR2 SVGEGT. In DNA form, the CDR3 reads TGTGCCAGCAGTTACCCGGACAGACCTAACTATGGCTACACCTTC. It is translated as CASSYPDRPNYGYTF.

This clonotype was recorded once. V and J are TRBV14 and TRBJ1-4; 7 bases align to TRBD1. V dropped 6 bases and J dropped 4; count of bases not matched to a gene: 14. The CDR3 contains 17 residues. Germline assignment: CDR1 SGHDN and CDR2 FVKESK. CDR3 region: CASSRDSSGRYNEKLFF. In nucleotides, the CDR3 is TGTGCCAGCAGTCGGGACAGCTCCGGGCGGTATAATGAAAAACTGTTTTTT.

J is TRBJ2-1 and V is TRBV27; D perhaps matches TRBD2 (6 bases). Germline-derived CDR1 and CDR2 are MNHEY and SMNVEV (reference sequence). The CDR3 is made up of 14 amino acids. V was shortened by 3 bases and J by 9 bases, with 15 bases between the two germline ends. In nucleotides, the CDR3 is TGTGCCAGCAGTTTTCGGGAGAACGAGGGTGAGCAGTTCTTC. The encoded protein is CASSFRENEGEQFF.

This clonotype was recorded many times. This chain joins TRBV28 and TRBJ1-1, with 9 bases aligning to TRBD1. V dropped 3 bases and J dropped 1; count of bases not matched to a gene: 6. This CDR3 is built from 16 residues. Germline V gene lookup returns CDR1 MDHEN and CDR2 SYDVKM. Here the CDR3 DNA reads TGTGCCAGCAGTTTCAAAGGGACAGGGACGAACACTGAAGCTTTCTTT. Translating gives CASSFKGTGTNTEAFF.

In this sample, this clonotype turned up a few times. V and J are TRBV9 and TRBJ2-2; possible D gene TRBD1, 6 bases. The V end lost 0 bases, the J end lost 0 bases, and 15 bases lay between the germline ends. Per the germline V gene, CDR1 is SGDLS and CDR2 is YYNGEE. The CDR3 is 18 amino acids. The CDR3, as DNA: TGTGCCAGCAGCGTAGTTGGAGCCGGGACAACGAACACCGGGGAGCTGTTTTTT. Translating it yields CASSVVGAGTTNTGELFF.

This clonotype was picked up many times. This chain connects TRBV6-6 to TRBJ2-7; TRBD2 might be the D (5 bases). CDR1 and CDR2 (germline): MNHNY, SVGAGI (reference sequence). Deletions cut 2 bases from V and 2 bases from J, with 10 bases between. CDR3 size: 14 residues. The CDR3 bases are TGTGCCAGCAGTTACACTAGTGTGGCCTACGAGCAGTACTTC. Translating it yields CASSYTSVAYEQYF.

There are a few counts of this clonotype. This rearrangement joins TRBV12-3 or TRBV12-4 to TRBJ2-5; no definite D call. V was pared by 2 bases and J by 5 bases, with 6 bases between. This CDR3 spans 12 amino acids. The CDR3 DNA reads TGTGCCAGCAGTTTACTTGCGGAGACCCAGTACTTC. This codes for CASSLLAETQYF.